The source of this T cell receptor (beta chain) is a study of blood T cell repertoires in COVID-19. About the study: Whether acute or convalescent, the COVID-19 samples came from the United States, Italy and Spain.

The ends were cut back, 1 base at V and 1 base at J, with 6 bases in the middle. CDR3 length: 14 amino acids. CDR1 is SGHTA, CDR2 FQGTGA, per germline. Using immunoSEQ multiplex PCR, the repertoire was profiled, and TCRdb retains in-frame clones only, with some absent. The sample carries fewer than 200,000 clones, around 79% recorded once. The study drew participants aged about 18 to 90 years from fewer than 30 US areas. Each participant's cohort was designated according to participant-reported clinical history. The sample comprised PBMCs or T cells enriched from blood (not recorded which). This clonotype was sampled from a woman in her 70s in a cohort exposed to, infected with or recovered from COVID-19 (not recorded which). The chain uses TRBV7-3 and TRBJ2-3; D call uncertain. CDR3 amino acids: CASSLSPGTDTQYF. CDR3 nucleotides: TGTGCCAGCAGCTTAAGTCCAGGCACAGATACGCAGTATTTT.